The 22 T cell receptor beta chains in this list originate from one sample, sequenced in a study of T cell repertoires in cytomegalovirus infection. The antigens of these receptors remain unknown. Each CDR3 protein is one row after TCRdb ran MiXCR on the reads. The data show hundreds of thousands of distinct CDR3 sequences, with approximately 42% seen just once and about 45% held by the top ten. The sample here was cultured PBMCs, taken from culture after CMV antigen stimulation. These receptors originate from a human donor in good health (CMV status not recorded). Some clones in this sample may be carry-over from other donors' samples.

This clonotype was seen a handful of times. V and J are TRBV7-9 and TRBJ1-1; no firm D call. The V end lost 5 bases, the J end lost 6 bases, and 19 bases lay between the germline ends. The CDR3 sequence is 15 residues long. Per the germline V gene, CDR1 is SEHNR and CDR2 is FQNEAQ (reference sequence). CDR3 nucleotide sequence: TGTGCCAGCAGCCGGACTGCCCGGACTGACGCTGAAGCTTTCTTT. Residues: CASSRTARTDAEAFF.

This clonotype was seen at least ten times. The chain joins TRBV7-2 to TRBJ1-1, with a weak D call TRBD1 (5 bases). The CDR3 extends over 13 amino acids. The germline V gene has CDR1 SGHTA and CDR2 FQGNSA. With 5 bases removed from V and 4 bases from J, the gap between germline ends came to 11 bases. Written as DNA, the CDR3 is TGTGCCAGCAGCGGGGACGGATTCACTGAAGCTTTCTTT. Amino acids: CASSGDGFTEAFF.

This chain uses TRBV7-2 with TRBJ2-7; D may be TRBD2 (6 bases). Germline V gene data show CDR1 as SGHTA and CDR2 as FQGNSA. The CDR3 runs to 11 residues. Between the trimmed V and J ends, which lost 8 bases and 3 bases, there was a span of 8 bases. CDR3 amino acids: CASGGNYEQYF. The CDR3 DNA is TGTGCCAGCGGCGGGAACTACGAGCAGTACTTC.

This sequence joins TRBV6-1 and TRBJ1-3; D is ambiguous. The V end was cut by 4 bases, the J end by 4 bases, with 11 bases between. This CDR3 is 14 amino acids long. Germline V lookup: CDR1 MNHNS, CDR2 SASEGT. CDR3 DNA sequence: TGTGCCAGCAGTGCCCCTGTGGCAGGAAACACCATATATTTT. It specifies CASSAPVAGNTIYF.

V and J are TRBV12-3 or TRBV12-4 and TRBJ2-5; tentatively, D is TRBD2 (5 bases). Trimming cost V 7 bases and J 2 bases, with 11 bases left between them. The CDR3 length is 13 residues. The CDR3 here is CASTQRAQETQYF. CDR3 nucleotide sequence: TGTGCCAGCACGCAGAGGGCTCAAGAGACCCAGTACTTC.

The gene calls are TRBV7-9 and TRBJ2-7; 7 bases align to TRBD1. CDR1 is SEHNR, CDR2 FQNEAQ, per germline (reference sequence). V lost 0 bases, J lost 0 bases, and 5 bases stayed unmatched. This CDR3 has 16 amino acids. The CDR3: CASSLAWDSSSYEQYF. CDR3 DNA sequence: TGTGCCAGCAGCTTAGCATGGGACAGCAGCTCCTACGAGCAGTACTTC.

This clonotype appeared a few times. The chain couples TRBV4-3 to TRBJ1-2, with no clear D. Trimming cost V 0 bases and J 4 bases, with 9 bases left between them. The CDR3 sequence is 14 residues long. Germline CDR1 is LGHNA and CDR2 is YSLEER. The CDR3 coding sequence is TGCGCCAGCAGCCAAGACCGTCTAACCTATGGCTACACCTTC. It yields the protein CASSQDRLTYGYTF.

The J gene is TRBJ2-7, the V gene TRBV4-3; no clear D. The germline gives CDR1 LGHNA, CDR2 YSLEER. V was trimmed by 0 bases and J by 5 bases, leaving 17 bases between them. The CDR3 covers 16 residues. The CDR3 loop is CASSQDIQYLGNEQYF. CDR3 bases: TGCGCCAGCAGCCAAGATATCCAGTATCTCGGTAACGAGCAGTACTTC.

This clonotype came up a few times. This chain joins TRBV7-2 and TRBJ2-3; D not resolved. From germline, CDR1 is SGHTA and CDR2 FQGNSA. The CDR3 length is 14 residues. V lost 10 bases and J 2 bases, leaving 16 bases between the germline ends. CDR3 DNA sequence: TGTGCCACCCGTAGACGAAGCCACACAGATACGCAGTATTTT. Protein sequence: CATRRRSHTDTQYF.

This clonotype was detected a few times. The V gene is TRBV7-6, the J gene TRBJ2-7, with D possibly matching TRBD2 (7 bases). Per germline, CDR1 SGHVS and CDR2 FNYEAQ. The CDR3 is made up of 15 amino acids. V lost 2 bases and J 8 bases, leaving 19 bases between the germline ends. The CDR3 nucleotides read TGTGCCAGCAGCTTAAAGGGCCTGGGGAGGGGGAAGCAGTACTTC. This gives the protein CASSLKGLGRGKQYF.

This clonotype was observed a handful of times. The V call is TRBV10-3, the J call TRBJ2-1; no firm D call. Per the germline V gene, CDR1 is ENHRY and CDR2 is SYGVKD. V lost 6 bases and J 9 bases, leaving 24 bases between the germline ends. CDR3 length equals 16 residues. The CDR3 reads CAIRDQTGQNPPEQFF. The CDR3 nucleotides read TGTGCCATCAGGGACCAGACTGGCCAAAATCCTCCTGAGCAGTTCTTC.

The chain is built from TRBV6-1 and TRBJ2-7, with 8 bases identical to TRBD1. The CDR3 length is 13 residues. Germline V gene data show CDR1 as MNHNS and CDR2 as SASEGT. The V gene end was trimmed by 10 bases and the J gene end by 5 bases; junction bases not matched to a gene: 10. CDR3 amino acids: CANRDTGGDEQYF. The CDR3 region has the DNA TGTGCCAACAGGGACACAGGGGGAGACGAGCAGTACTTC.

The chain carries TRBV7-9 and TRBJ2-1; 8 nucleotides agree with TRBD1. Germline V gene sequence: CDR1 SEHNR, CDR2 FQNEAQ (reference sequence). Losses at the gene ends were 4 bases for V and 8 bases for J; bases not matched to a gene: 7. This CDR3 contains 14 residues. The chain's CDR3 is CASSSTGGWDEQFF. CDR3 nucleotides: TGTGCCAGCAGCTCCACAGGGGGATGGGATGAGCAGTTCTTC.

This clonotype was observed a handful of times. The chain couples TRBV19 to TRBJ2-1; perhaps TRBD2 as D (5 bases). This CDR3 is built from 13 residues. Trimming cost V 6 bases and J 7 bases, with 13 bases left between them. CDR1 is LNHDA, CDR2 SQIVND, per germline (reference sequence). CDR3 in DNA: TGTGCCAGTAGGCGAGGGCCGGGGAATGAGCAGTTCTTC. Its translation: CASRRGPGNEQFF.

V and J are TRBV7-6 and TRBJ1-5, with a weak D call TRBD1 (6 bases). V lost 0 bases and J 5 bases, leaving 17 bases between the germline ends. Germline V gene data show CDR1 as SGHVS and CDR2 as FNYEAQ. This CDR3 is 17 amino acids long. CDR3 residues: CASSLAGAQGEYQPQHF. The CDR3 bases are TGTGCCAGCAGCTTAGCCGGAGCACAGGGCGAGTATCAGCCCCAGCATTTT.

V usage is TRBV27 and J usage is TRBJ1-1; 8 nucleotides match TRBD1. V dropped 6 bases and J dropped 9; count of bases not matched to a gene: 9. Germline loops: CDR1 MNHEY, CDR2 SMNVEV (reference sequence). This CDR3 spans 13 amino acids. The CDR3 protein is CASRASGGDKAFF. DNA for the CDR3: TGTGCCAGCAGGGCCTCAGGGGGCGATAAAGCTTTCTTT.

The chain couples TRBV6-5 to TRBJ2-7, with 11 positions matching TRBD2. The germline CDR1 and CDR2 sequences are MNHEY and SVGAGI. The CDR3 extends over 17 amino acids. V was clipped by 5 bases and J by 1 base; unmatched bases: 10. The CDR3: CASSRRRLAGSSYEQYF. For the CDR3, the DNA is TGTGCCAGCAGTCGGCGTCGACTAGCGGGAAGTTCCTACGAGCAGTACTTC.

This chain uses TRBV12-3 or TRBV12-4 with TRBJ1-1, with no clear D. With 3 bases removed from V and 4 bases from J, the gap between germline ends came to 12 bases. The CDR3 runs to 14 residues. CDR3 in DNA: TGTGCCAGCAGTTTCGAGGGTTCTACCACTGAAGCTTTCTTT. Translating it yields CASSFEGSTTEAFF.

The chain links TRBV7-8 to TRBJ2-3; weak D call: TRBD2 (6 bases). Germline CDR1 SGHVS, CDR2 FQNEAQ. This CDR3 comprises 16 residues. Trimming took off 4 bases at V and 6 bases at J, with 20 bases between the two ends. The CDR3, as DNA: TGTGCCAGCAGCTACGCTTATGGCGCTGGGGGGGATACGCAGTATTTT. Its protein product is CASSYAYGAGGDTQYF.

This CDR3 is CATSGGGTEAFF. CDR3 nucleotides: TGCGCCACCTCAGGGGGAGGGACTGAAGCTTTCTTT. The chain employs TRBV10-2 and TRBJ1-1; 7 bases line up with TRBD1. CDR3 length: 12 residues. Trimming at V came to 10 bases and at J to 5 bases, leaving 7 bases not matched to a gene. Germline V lookup: CDR1 WSHSY, CDR2 SAAADI.

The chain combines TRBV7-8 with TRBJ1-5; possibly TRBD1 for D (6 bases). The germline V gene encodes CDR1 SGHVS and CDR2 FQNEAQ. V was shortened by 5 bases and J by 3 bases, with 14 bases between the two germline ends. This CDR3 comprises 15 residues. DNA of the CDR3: TGTGCCAGCAGCCATTATCGGGACACCAATCAGCCCCAGCATTTT. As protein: CASSHYRDTNQPQHF.

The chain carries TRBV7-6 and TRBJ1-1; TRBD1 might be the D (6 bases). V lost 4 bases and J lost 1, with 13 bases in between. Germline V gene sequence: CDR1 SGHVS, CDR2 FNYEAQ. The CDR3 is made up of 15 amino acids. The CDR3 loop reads CASSSKTGENTEAFF. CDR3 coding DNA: TGTGCCAGCAGCTCAAAGACAGGCGAGAACACTGAAGCTTTCTTT.